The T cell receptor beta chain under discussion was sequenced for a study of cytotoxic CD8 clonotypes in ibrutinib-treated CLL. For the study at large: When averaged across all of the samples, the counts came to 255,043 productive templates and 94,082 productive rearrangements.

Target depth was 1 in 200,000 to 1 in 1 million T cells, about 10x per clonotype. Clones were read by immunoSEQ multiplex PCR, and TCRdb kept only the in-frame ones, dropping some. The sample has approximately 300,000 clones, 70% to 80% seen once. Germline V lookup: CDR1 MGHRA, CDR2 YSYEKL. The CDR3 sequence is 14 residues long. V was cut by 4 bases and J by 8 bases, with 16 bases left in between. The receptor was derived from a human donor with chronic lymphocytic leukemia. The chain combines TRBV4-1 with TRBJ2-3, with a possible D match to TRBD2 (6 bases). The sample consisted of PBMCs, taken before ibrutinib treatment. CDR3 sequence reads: CASSRVGGVGTQYF. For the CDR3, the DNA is TGCGCCAGCAGCCGTGTCGGAGGGGTCGGTACGCAGTATTTT.